A single sample is the source of the 2 T cell receptor beta chains below, sequenced in a study of Graves' ophthalmopathy and Graves' hyperthyroidism. Amplified material comprised TCR beta CDR3 regions derived from RNA transcripts. Second-round multiplex PCR followed a first-round RT-PCR using HTBI primers. TCRdb passed the multiplex PCR reads through MiXCR, listing each CDR3 protein once. The sample lists a few hundred thousand distinct CDR3 sequences, around 16% occurring once. The sample taken for sequencing was peripheral blood. Receptors originate from a young woman with Graves' ophthalmopathy.

This clonotype has ten or more counts. V is TRBV20-1 and J is TRBJ1-6, with 10 bases that match TRBD1. Germline assignment: CDR1 DFQATT and CDR2 SNEGSKA (reference sequence). Trimming at V came to 5 bases and at J to 1 base, leaving 11 bases not matched to a gene. This CDR3 spans 18 amino acids. CDR3 coding DNA: TGCAGTGCTGCCCGAGGGACAGGGGTTAGGTCCTATAATTCACCCCTCCACTTT. Residues: CSAARGTGVRSYNSPLHF.

This clonotype came up many times. This chain connects TRBV13 to TRBJ1-1, with 10 nucleotides matching TRBD1. V was pared by 3 bases and J by 9 bases, with 7 bases of the junction left unmatched. Germline V gene lookup returns CDR1 PRHDT and CDR2 FYEKMQ (reference sequence). The CDR3 covers 14 residues. The CDR3 DNA follows: TGTGCCAGCAGCTTTGGACAGGGGGGAATGAAAGCTTTCTTT. It translates to CASSFGQGGMKAFF.